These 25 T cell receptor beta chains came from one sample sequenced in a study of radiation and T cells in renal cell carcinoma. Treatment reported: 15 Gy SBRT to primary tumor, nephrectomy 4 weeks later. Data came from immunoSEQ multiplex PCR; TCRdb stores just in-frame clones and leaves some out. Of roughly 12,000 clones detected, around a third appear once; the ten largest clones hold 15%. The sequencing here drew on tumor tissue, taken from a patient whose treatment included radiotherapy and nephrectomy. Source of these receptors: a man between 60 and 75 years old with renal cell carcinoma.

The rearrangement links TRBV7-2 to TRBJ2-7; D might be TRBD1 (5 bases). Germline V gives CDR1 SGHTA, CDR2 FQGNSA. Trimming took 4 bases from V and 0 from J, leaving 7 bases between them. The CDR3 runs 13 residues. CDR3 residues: CASSWGSSYEQYF. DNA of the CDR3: TGTGCCAGCAGCTGGGGCAGCTCCTACGAGCAGTACTTC.

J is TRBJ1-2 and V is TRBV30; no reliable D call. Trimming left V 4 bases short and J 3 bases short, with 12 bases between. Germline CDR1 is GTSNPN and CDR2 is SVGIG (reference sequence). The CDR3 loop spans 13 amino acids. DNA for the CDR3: TGTGCCTGGAACAGTCTGGGTGACTATGGCTACACCTTC. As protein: CAWNSLGDYGYTF.

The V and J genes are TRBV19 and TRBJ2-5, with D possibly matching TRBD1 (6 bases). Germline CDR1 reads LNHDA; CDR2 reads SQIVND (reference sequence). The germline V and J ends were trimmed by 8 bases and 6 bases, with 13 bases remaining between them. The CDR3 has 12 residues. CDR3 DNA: TGTGCCAGTGATGGGGGCGGGCAGACCCAGTACTTC. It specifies CASDGGGQTQYF.

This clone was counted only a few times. CDR3 amino acids: CASRGGQLETQYF. The CDR3 DNA is TGTGCCAGCAGGGGGGGACAGTTGGAGACCCAGTACTTC. The genes are TRBV6-5 and TRBJ2-5; maybe TRBD1 (7 bases). This CDR3 has 13 amino acids. Germline lookup yields CDR1 MNHEY and CDR2 SVGAGI. The V end was cut by 6 bases, the J end by 5 bases, with 13 bases between.

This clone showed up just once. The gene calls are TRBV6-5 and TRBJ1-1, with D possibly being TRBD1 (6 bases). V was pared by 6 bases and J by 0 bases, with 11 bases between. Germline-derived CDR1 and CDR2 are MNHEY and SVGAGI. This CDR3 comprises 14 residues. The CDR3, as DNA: TGTGCCAGCAGCAGGGGACGGATGAACACTGAAGCTTTCTTT. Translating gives CASSRGRMNTEAFF.

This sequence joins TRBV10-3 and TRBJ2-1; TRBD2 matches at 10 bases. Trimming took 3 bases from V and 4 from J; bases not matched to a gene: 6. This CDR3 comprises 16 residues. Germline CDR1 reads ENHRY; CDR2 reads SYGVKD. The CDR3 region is CAISEPGTSVYNEQFF. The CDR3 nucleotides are TGTGCCATCAGTGAACCCGGGACTAGCGTATACAATGAGCAGTTCTTC.

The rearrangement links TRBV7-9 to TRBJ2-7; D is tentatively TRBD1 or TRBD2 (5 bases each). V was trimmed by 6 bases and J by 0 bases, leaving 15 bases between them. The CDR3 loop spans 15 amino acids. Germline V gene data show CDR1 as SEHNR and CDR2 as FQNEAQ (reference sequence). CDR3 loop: CASSDWAGSSYEQYV. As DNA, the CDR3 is TGTGCCAGCAGTGACTGGGCAGGGAGCTCCTACGAGCAGTACGTC.

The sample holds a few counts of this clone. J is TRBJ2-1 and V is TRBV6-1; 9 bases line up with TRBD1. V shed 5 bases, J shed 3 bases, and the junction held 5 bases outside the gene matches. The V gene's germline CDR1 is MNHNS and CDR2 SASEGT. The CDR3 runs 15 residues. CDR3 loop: CASSSKGQGYNEQFF. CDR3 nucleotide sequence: TGTGCCAGCAGTAGCAAGGGACAGGGCTACAATGAGCAGTTCTTC.

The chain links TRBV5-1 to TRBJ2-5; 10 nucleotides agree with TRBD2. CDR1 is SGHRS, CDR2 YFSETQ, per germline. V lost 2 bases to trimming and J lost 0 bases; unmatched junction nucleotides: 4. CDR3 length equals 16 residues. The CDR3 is CASSLVSGGNQETQYF. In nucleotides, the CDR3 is TGCGCCAGCAGCTTAGTTAGCGGGGGGAACCAAGAGACCCAGTACTTC.

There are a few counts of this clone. CDR3 nucleotide sequence: TGTGCCAGCAGCTTCGGGGGGGCCAAAAACATTCAGTACTTC. This encodes CASSFGGAKNIQYF. The chain joins TRBV5-6 to TRBJ2-4; 7 nucleotides match TRBD2. V lost 2 bases, J lost 1 base, and 0 bases stayed unmatched. From germline, CDR1 is SGHDT and CDR2 YYEEEE. The CDR3 has 14 amino acids.

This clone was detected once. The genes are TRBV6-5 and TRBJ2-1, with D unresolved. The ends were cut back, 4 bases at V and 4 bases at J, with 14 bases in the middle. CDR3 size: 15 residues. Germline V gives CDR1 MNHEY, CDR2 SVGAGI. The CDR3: CASSSHPGPYNEQFF. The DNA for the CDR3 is TGTGCCAGCAGTTCCCACCCTGGACCTTACAATGAGCAGTTCTTC.

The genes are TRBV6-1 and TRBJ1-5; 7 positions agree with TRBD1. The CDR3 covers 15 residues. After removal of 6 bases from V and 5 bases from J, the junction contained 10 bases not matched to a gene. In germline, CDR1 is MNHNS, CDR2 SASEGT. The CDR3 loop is CASRQRGQGDQPQHF. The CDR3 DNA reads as TGTGCCAGCAGACAAAGGGGGCAGGGGGATCAGCCCCAGCATTTT.

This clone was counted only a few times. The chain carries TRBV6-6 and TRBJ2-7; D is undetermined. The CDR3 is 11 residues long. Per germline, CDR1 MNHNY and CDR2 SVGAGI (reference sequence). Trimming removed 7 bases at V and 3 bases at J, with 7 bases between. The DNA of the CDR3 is TGTGCCAGCATCTCGGGCTACGAGCAGTACTTC. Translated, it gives CASISGYEQYF.

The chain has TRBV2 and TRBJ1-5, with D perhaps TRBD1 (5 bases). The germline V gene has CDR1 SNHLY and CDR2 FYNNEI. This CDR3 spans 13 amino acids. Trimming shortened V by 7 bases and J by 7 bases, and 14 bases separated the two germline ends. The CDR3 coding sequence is TGTGCCAGCAATTTGGGCAGGGACCAGCCCCAGCATTTT. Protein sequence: CASNLGRDQPQHF.

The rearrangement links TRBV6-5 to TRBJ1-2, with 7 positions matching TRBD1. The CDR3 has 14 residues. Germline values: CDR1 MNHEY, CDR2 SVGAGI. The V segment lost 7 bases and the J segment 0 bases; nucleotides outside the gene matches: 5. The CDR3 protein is CASTDRETNYGYTF. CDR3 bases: TGTGCCAGCACAGACAGGGAGACTAACTATGGCTACACCTTC.

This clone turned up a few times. CDR3 amino acids: CASSRSGTGLETQYF. DNA for the CDR3: TGTGCCAGCTCACGCTCCGGGACAGGGCTGGAGACCCAGTACTTC. V is TRBV18 and J is TRBJ2-5; 9 positions agree with TRBD1. Germline V lookup: CDR1 KGHSH, CDR2 LQKENI. Trimming cost V 4 bases and J 5 bases; bases outside gene matches: 8. This CDR3 spans 15 amino acids.

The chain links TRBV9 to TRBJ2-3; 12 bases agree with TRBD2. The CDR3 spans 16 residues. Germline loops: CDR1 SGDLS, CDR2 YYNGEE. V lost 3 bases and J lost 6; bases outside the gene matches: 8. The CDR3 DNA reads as TGTGCCAGCAGCGACCCTAGCGGGAGGGCCGAGGATACGCAGTATTTT. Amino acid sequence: CASSDPSGRAEDTQYF.

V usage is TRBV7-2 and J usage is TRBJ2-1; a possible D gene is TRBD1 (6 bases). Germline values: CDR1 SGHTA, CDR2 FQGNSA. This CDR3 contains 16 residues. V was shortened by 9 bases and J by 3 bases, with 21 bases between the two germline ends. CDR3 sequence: CASSTGSSRYYNEQFF. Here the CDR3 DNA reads TGTGCCAGTAGCACAGGGAGTTCACGATACTACAATGAGCAGTTCTTC.

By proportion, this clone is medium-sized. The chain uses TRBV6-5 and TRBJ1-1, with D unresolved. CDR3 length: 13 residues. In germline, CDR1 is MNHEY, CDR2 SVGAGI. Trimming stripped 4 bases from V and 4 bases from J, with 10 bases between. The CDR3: CASSSYTSTEAFF. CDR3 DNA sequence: TGTGCCAGCAGTTCATACACAAGCACTGAAGCTTTCTTT.

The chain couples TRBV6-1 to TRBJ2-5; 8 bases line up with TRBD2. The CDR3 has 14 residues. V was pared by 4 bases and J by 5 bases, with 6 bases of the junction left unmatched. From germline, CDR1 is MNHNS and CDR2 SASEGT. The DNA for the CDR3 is TGTGCCAGCAGTGGAGATAGCGGGGCTGAGACCCAGTACTTC. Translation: CASSGDSGAETQYF.

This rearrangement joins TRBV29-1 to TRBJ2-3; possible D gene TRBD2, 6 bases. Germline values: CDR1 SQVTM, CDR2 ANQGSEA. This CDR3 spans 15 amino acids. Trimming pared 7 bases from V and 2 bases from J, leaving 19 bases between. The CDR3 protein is CSGLGGTHPTDTQYF. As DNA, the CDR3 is TGCAGCGGATTGGGGGGAACCCATCCCACAGATACGCAGTATTTT.

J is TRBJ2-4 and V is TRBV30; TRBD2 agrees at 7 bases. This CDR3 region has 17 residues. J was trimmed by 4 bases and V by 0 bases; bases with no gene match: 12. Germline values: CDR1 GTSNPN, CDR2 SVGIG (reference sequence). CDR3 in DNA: TGTGCCTGGAGTGTACTCGGGCGGGGGAGTATGAAAAACATTCAGTACTTC. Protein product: CAWSVLGRGSMKNIQYF.

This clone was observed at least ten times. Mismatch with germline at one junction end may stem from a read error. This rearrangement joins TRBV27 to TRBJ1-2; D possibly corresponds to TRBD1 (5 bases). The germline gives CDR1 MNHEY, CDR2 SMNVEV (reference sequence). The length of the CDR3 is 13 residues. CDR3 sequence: CASSFGATYVYTF. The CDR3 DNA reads TGTGCCAGCAGTTTTGGGGCTACCTATGTCTACACCTTC.

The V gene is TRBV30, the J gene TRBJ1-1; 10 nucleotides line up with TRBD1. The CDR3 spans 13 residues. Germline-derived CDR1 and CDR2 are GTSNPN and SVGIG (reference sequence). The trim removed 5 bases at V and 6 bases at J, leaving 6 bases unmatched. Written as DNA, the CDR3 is TGTGCCTGGTCCGGGACAGGGGTACCTGAAGCTTTCTTT. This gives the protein CAWSGTGVPEAFF.

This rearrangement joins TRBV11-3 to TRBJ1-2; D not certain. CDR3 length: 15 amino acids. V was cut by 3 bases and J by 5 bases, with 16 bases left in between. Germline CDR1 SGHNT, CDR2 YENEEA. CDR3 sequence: CASSLQTDSGYGYTF. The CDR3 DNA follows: TGTGCCAGCAGCTTGCAAACGGACTCCGGGTATGGCTACACCTTC.